What follows is one T cell receptor (beta chain) and its context. The antigen is undetermined. Chemo-refractory metastatic non-small-cell lung cancer patients received focal radiation with ipilimumab CTLA-4 blockade. The sample is drawn from a study of radiotherapy plus CTLA-4 blockade in lung cancer. Whole-study findings and limits: Blood saw expansion of tumor-derived TCR clones after radiotherapy plus ipilimumab. Together with interferon-beta, which increased in serum after radiation, early dynamic changes in blood T cell clones were reportedly the best predictors of response.

The CDR3 is 13 amino acids. The ends were cut back, 7 bases at V and 1 base at J, with 10 bases in the middle. Germline CDR1 MNHNS, CDR2 SASEGT. Measured with immunoSEQ multiplex PCR; TCRdb has only the in-frame clones, and not every one. The table records 25,000 to 30,000 clones, roughly 71% of them present only once. Specimen: peripheral blood, collected from a patient treated with radiotherapy plus ipilimumab. The chain recombines TRBV6-1 with TRBJ1-2; D gene unclear. The TCR sequence derives from a human donor with non-small cell lung cancer that progressed on radiotherapy plus ipilimumab. CDR3 region: CASMAVLNYGYTF. CDR3 in DNA: TGTGCCAGCATGGCGGTTCTTAACTATGGCTACACCTTC.